The table lists the clone carrying this T cell receptor beta chain with a count of one. Its antigen remains unknown. The data originate from a study of OX40 agonist ivuxolimab in advanced cancers. Study summary: Ivuxolimab, which patients received intravenously every 2 weeks, was dosed at 0.01 to 10 mg/kg. Overall study findings and caveats: On average, a greater number of expanded clones characterised CD8+ T cells relative to CD4+.

The ends were cut back, 1 base at V and 9 bases at J, with 10 bases in the middle. The CDR3 has 13 residues. Germline V CDR1 and CDR2: SGHNT, YENEEA. Here immunoSEQ multiplex PCR was the method, and the copy in TCRdb shows in-frame clones only, minus some. The table lists approximately 82,000 clones, around four fifths of them singletons, with 20% to 25% in the top ten. The receptor was isolated from an adult with an advanced solid tumor such as melanoma, head and neck, liver or kidney cancer. The chain has TRBV11-3 and TRBJ2-1, with D hard to call. The material was CD4+ or CD8+ T cells sorted from blood, obtained in a trial of the OX40 agonist ivuxolimab. As DNA, the CDR3 is TGTGCCAGCAGCTTAGGGACGGTCGGTGAGCAGTTCTTC. Its translation is CASSLGTVGEQFF.